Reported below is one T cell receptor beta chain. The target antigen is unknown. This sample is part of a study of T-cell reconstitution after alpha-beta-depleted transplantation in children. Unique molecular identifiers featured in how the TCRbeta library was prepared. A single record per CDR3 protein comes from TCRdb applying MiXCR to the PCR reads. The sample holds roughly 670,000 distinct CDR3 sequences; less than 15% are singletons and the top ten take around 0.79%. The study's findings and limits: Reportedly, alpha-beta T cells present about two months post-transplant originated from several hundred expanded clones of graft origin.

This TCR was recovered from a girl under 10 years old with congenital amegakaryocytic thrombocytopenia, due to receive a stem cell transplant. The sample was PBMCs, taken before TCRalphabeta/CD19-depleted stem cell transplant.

CDR3 coding DNA: TGCGCCAGCAGCAAAGAGGGCAGGGCCGTAGATACGCAGTATTTT. Protein product: CASSKEGRAVDTQYF. V and J are TRBV5-1 and TRBJ2-3; D assignment may be TRBD1 or TRBD2 (5 bases each). V was shortened by 4 bases and J by 5 bases, with 17 bases between the two germline ends. The germline V gene encodes CDR1 SGHRS and CDR2 YFSETQ. CDR3 length equals 15 residues.